This T cell receptor (beta chain) originates from a study of PD-1 blockade in classical Hodgkin lymphoma. The junction had 6 bases not matched to a gene; V was cut back by 6 bases and J by 1 base. Germline CDR1 is MNHNY and CDR2 is SVGAGI (reference sequence). The CDR3 contains 15 residues. Assay used: immunoSEQ multiplex PCR; TCRdb lists only in-frame clones, some missing. The repertoire has under 25,000 clones, 81% of them found once; the top ten carry over 20%. This sample's time point: cycle 4 day 1 (C4D1), after more than 5 weeks of nivolumab. All patients experienced relapse after autologous stem cell transplantation, and brentuximab vedotin exposure was variable. Whole-study results and caveats: No one has yet defined what causes the repertoire differences, which may be disease activity or prior therapy.

In regard to this clone: The antigen remains unidentified.

This receptor was taken from a human donor with classical Hodgkin lymphoma. The source material was peripheral blood mononuclear cells (PBMCs), sampled before the fourth cycle of nivolumab. The rearrangement links TRBV6-6 to TRBJ1-1, with 9 nucleotides matching TRBD1. CDR3 nucleotide sequence: TGTGCCAGCAGAGGACAGGGGAAGGAGAACACTGAAGCTTTCTTT. It translates to CASRGQGKENTEAFF.